The source of this T cell receptor (beta chain) is a study of OX40 agonist ivuxolimab in advanced cancers. Profiling relied on immunoSEQ multiplex PCR, and the TCRdb table lists in-frame clones only, not all of them. The repertoire holds approximately 89,000 clones, with approximately 86% as singletons. In germline, CDR1 is MDHEN, CDR2 SYDVKM. This CDR3 comprises 17 residues. V gave up 6 bases and J gave up 5 bases; unmatched junction bases: 11. This clonotype originated in an adult with an advanced solid tumor such as melanoma, head and neck, liver or kidney cancer. This chain links TRBV28 with TRBJ2-5, with 14 bases identical to TRBD2. The starting material was CD4+ or CD8+ T cells sorted from blood, obtained in a trial of the OX40 agonist ivuxolimab. CDR3 residues: CASRQGLAGVRRETQYF. The CDR3 DNA sequence: TGTGCCAGCAGACAGGGACTAGCGGGAGTTAGGCGGGAGACCCAGTACTTC.